The following is a T cell receptor beta chain sequence with its context. This record comes from a study of cytomegalovirus exposure and HLA in healthy donors. Germline V gene lookup returns CDR1 SGHTA and CDR2 FQGTGA. The CDR3 is 14 residues long. The trim removed 6 bases at V and 3 bases at J, leaving 6 bases unmatched. PCR employed 60 Vbeta and 13 Jbeta primers. Sequenced by immunoSEQ multiplex PCR; TCRdb stores in-frame clones only, minus some. The sample has around 160,000 clones; 60% to 85% are singletons. The TCR originated in a man aged 40-49 years in good health and CMV-seropositive. Material: PBMCs. J is TRBJ2-5 and V is TRBV7-3, with TRBD1 identical over 8 bases. The CDR3 region is CASSSTGGEETQYF. CDR3 DNA sequence: TGTGCCAGCAGTTCTACAGGGGGTGAAGAGACCCAGTACTTC.